A selection of T cell receptor beta chains follows, all from one sample in a study of cytotoxic CD8 clonotypes in ibrutinib-treated CLL. Profiled with immunoSEQ multiplex PCR; TCRdb holds only in-frame clones, not every one. The table shows around 300,000 clones, with roughly 79% occurring only once. Source: PBMCs, taken before ibrutinib treatment. These receptors originate from a human donor with chronic lymphocytic leukemia. Each CDR3 is given with its conserved first and last residue. The order of the fields is CDR3 protein, CDR3 DNA, D gene, V gene, J gene, clone size. D genes are given only for firm matches. The size of a clone is reported for some rows only, either as once, few or many, or as a class for expanded clones.

cdr3_aa: CATTKTGVGYTF
cdr3_nt: TGTGCCACCACCAAAACGGGTGTAGGCTACACCTTC
d_call: .
v_call: TRBV15
j_call: TRBJ1-2
clone_size: .

cdr3_aa: CASSPVTGSKNIQYF
cdr3_nt: TGTGCCAGCTCACCCGTGACAGGGTCCAAAAACATTCAGTACTTC
d_call: TRBD1
v_call: TRBV18
j_call: TRBJ2-4
clone_size: .

cdr3_aa: CASGLATEPEEQYF
cdr3_nt: TGTGCCAGCGGCCTCGCTACGGAGCCCGAGGAGCAGTACTTC
d_call: .
v_call: TRBV18
j_call: TRBJ2-7
clone_size: few

cdr3_aa: CASSQGVRTEAFF
cdr3_nt: TGTGCCAGCAGTCAGGGAGTTCGGACTGAAGCTTTCTTT
d_call: .
v_call: TRBV6-5
j_call: TRBJ1-1
clone_size: .

cdr3_aa: CSVEGGETYNEQFF
cdr3_nt: TGCAGCGTTGAAGGCGGGGAGACGTACAATGAGCAGTTCTTC
d_call: .
v_call: TRBV29-1
j_call: TRBJ2-1
clone_size: .

cdr3_aa: CASSLGPGTRNQPQHF
cdr3_nt: TGTGCCAGCAGCTTGGGGCCCGGGACACGCAATCAGCCCCAGCATTTT
d_call: .
v_call: TRBV5-6
j_call: TRBJ1-5
clone_size: .

cdr3_aa: CASRNRGGQPQHF
cdr3_nt: TGTGCCAGTAGAAACAGGGGGGGGCAGCCCCAGCATTTT
d_call: TRBD1
v_call: TRBV19
j_call: TRBJ1-5
clone_size: .

cdr3_aa: CASSQDSTKNIQYF
cdr3_nt: TGTGCCAGCAGCCAGGACAGTACCAAAAACATTCAGTACTTC
d_call: .
v_call: TRBV14
j_call: TRBJ2-4
clone_size: .

cdr3_aa: CASSISRDPGNTIYF
cdr3_nt: TGCGCCAGCAGTATATCTCGGGATCCTGGAAACACCATATATTTT
d_call: .
v_call: TRBV4-1
j_call: TRBJ1-3
clone_size: .

cdr3_aa: CASSRGGSLNEQFF
cdr3_nt: TGTGCCAGCAGCAGGGGCGGGAGTCTCAATGAGCAGTTCTTC
d_call: TRBD2
v_call: TRBV11-3
j_call: TRBJ2-1
clone_size: .

cdr3_aa: CASSYRLDTEAFF
cdr3_nt: TGTGCCAGCAGTTACAGGCTGGACACTGAAGCTTTCTTT
d_call: .
v_call: TRBV6-5
j_call: TRBJ1-1
clone_size: .

cdr3_aa: CAWSDLTGTGGDEQYF
cdr3_nt: TGTGCCTGGAGTGACCTCACGGGGACAGGGGGCGACGAGCAGTACTTC
d_call: TRBD1
v_call: TRBV30
j_call: TRBJ2-7
clone_size: .

cdr3_aa: CASSQGGSSYNEQFF
cdr3_nt: TGTGCCAGCAGCCAGGGGGGGAGCTCCTACAATGAGCAGTTCTTC
d_call: .
v_call: TRBV7-2
j_call: TRBJ2-1
clone_size: .

cdr3_aa: CSVELASGRPYNEQFF
cdr3_nt: TGCAGCGTTGAGCTCGCTAGCGGGAGGCCCTACAATGAGCAGTTCTTC
d_call: TRBD2
v_call: TRBV29-1
j_call: TRBJ2-1
clone_size: .

cdr3_aa: CASSLGLAATGELFF
cdr3_nt: TGTGCCAGCAGCTTGGGACTAGCGGCCACCGGGGAGCTGTTTTTT
d_call: TRBD2
v_call: TRBV5-4
j_call: TRBJ2-2
clone_size: once

cdr3_aa: CASSFAVGPYEQYF
cdr3_nt: TGTGCCAGCAGTTTTGCGGTCGGGCCCTACGAGCAGTACTTC
d_call: .
v_call: TRBV27
j_call: TRBJ2-7
clone_size: .